These T cell receptor beta chains were read from a single sample in a study of shared clonotypes between healthy human individuals. Assay used: immunoSEQ multiplex PCR; TCRdb lists only in-frame clones, some missing. The table lists some 240,000 clones, approximately 70% of them singletons. Source material: memory CD4+ T cells sorted from blood. These TCRs come from a man younger than 45 in good health. Each CDR3 is given with its conserved first and last residue. The D gene is left open where the match is weak.

CDR3 protein,D gene,V gene
CASKEPYEQYF,-,TRBV6-1
CASSLGVGGRYTGELFF,-,TRBV7-8
CASSLDFTGELFF,-,TRBV7-2
CASSESIAGTQYF,TRBD2,TRBV2
CASSQDLGAGGTNEQFF,TRBD2,TRBV4-2
CASSSRGYYGYTF,-,TRBV7-9
CSVVQGGSGYTF,-,TRBV29-1
CASSVRQGYGYTF,TRBD1,TRBV9
CASSLTTALWTSASEQFF,TRBD2,TRBV7-8
CASSPGDQYNEQFF,-,TRBV5-1
CASSVGLNTGELFF,-,TRBV10-1
CASSDGQGATEAFF,TRBD1,TRBV7-9
CASSELPNPGSEAFF,-,TRBV2
CASTVLQGGTYIQYF,-,TRBV5-6
CASATGGTDTQYF,TRBD1,TRBV6-4
CASSNTRDRGTDTQYF,TRBD1,TRBV7-6
CATKSSAYEQYF,-,TRBV19
CASSQFTGSGTEAFF,-,TRBV18
CASSLSAPNEKLFF,-,TRBV6-5
CASSIVGLNYGYTF,-,TRBV19
CASRPTGSVGYTF,-,TRBV27
CASLRQGTDTQYF,TRBD1,TRBV6-1
CASSLAAGRYNEQFF,-,TRBV7-9
CASSLTGGSYTGELFF,TRBD1,TRBV7-3
CASSPLGRGGNQPQHF,-,TRBV18
CASSLEGAYGYTF,-,TRBV5-4
CASSQGITDTQYF,-,TRBV5-4
CASSPGGGGQTQYF,-,TRBV19
CASYRDRGGGVNTGELFF,TRBD1,TRBV11-2
CASSPYVGRTMNTEAFF,-,TRBV7-9
CASSWALVQGGETQYF,-,TRBV5-1
CASSLGASGVDTQYF,TRBD2,TRBV5-1
CASSGLGGNYGYTF,-,TRBV2
CASTTGRAARKELFF,-,TRBV19
CASSERNRARTEAFF,-,TRBV25-1
CASSLDPVISTEAFF,-,TRBV7-9
CASQREYGGELFF,TRBD2,TRBV6-5
CASSQTSGGELFF,TRBD2,TRBV19
CASSPRKTANTGELFF,-,TRBV18
CASTPRAIAGGHEETQYF,TRBD2,TRBV27
CASSQDPTYMAFF,-,TRBV4-1
CASSGWAASGNTIYF,-,TRBV5-1
CASSKTGTGLEKLFF,TRBD1,TRBV7-9
CASSQEGLAGVGQFF,TRBD2,TRBV4-1
CASSPRGRGLVYEQYF,TRBD1,TRBV7-6
CASSVKQTNTGELFF,-,TRBV7-9
CASSITSGVSNQPQHF,-,TRBV19
CASSKGLNTEAFF,-,TRBV7-8
CALFRQGGETQYF,TRBD1,TRBV6-1
CASSYSRGTGANVLTF,-,TRBV6-5
CASGIPGQMYNEQFF,TRBD1,TRBV5-1
CAGNGVTLVFSSYNEQFF,-,TRBV5-8
CASRRTGTSGEQFF,TRBD2,TRBV6-5
CAISPAGSGNIQYF,TRBD2,TRBV10-3
CASFRTGRYTEAFF,TRBD1,TRBV14
CASSLNYEQYF,-,TRBV5-6
CASSGHRGLYGYTF,TRBD1,TRBV9
CAISETDRDMSYEQYF,TRBD1,TRBV10-3
CASSLGRGPFGKTF,-,TRBV11-1
CASSLVSGTVSSGELFF,-,TRBV11-2